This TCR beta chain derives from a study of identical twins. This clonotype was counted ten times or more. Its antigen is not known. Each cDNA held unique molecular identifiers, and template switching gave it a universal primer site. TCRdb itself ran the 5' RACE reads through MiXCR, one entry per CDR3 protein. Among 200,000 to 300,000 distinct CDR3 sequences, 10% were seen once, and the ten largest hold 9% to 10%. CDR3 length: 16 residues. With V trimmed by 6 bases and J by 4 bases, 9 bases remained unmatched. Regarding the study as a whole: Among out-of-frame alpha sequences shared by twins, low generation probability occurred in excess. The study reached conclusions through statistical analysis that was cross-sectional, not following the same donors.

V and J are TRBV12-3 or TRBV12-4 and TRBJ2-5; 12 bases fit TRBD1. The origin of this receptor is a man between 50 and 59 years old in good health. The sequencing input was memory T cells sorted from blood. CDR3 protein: CASRLNRDRGRETQYF. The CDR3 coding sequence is TGTGCCAGCAGACTCAACCGGGACAGGGGGCGAGAGACCCAGTACTTC.